This is a list of T cell receptor beta chains from one sample in a study of OX40 agonist ivuxolimab in advanced cancers. Data came from immunoSEQ multiplex PCR; TCRdb stores just in-frame clones and leaves some out. The sample holds roughly 61,000 clones, about 88% seen once. Sequencing used CD4+ or CD8+ T cells sorted from blood, obtained in a trial of the OX40 agonist ivuxolimab. The receptors were gathered from an adult with an advanced solid tumor such as melanoma, head and neck, liver or kidney cancer. The CDR3 runs from the conserved cysteine through the conserved F or W. The D gene is left open where the match is weak. Clone size is not always given. Where it is, it says once, few, many or a class for expanded clones.

cdr3_length clone_size j_call v_call d_call cdr3_aa cdr3_nt
13 - TRBJ1-2 TRBV18 - CASLSQKNYGYTF TGTGCCAGCTTAAGTCAGAAAAACTATGGCTACACCTTC
15 - TRBJ1-6 TRBV7-2 - CASRMTQAYNSPLHF TGTGCCAGCAGAATGACCCAGGCCTATAATTCACCCCTCCACTTT
12 once TRBJ1-2 TRBV30 - CAWSVGVGGGTF -
10 - TRBJ2-1 TRBV28 - CASSTNEQFF TGTGCCAGTTCAACCAATGAGCAGTTCTTC
13 once TRBJ2-2 TRBV19 - CASTEQVSGELFF TGTGCCAGTACTGAACAGGTGTCCGGGGAGCTGTTTTTT
13 - TRBJ2-3 TRBV11-3 - CASSSWGTDTQYF TGTGCCAGCAGCTCTTGGGGCACAGATACGCAGTATTTT
15 - TRBJ1-2 TRBV6-1 TRBD1 CAISAYGTEIYGYTF TGTGCCATCTCGGCATATGGGACAGAAATTTATGGCTACACCTTC
17 - TRBJ2-4 TRBV19 TRBD2 CASSIVRLAGAGNIQYF TGTGCCAGTAGTATAGTTCGACTAGCGGGAGCCGGGAACATTCAGTACTTC
16 - TRBJ2-2 TRBV10-2 TRBD2 CASSLTSGSRGGELFF TGCGCCAGCAGCTTGACTAGCGGGAGCCGGGGCGGGGAGCTGTTTTTT
14 - TRBJ1-4 TRBV19 TRBD1 CASSRTGISEKLFF TGTGCCAGTAGCCGGACAGGGATTAGTGAAAAACTGTTTTTT
13 - TRBJ2-5 TRBV7-9 - CASSSPGQETQYF TGTGCCAGCAGCTCCCCGGGCCAAGAGACCCAGTACTTC
16 - TRBJ1-2 TRBV4-1 - CASSQFLVRSWDGYTF TGCGCCAGCAGCCAATTCTTAGTCAGGTCTTGGGATGGCTACACCTTC
15 - TRBJ1-6 TRBV19 TRBD1 CASTNQGEGNSPLHF TGTGCCAGTACCAACCAGGGGGAAGGTAATTCACCCCTCCACTTT
13 - TRBJ1-2 TRBV7-2 - CASSLDQGSLSTF TGTGCCAGCAGCTTAGATCAGGGCAGCCTCAGTACCTTC
11 - TRBJ2-3 TRBV28 - CASSLVGTQYF TGTGCCAGCAGTTTAGTGGGTACGCAGTATTTT
16 once TRBJ1-5 TRBV28 TRBD1 CASSRRGTGGDQPQHF TGTGCCAGCAGTCGGAGGGGGACAGGGGGCGATCAGCCCCAGCATTTT
13 - TRBJ1-4 TRBV10-3 TRBD1 CAISEQGSEKLFF TGTGCCATCAGTGAACAGGGGTCTGAAAAACTGTTTTTT
16 - TRBJ2-1 TRBV9 - CASSFRAGASYNEQFF TGTGCCAGCAGCTTCCGGGCTGGCGCCTCCTACAATGAGCAGTTCTTC
17 - TRBJ2-2 TRBV4-3 TRBD2 CASSRGTSDSGHGELFF TGCGCCAGCAGCCGCGGGACTAGCGATTCGGGGCACGGGGAGCTGTTTTTT
17 - TRBJ1-4 TRBV27 TRBD1 CASSFSHRDRDGEKLFF TGTGCCAGCAGTTTCTCACACAGGGACAGGGATGGAGAAAAACTGTTTTTT
15 - TRBJ1-5 TRBV7-9 - CASSSGGVGEQPQHF TGTGCCAGCAGCTCCGGGGGGGTGGGCGAACAGCCCCAGCATTTT
15 - TRBJ2-7 TRBV9 - CASSVGGVSSYEQYF TGTGCCAGCAGCGTCGGCGGGGTTAGCTCCTACGAGCAGTACTTC
13 - TRBJ2-3 TRBV5-4 - CASSLVAPDTQYF TGTGCCAGCAGCTTGGTCGCCCCGGATACGCAGTATTTT
14 many TRBJ1-4 TRBV4-3 - CASSPPGGIGKLFF TGCGCCAGCAGCCCCCCGGGAGGGATTGGGAAACTGTTTTTT
16 - TRBJ1-6 TRBV7-2 - CASSLVGKVNNSPLHF TGTGCCAGCAGCTTAGTTGGCAAGGTTAATAATTCACCCCTCCACTTT
13 - TRBJ2-1 TRBV7-9 - CASSFDSHNEQFF TGTGCCAGCAGCTTCGACTCACACAATGAGCAGTTCTTC
15 - TRBJ1-4 TRBV27 - CASSLLSASREKLFF TGTGCCAGCAGTTTATTGTCGGCATCTCGAGAAAAACTGTTTTTT
15 - TRBJ2-5 TRBV28 TRBD2 CATQDSGRRHETQYF TGTGCCACTCAAGATAGCGGGAGAAGACACGAGACCCAGTACTTC
14 - TRBJ2-5 TRBV30 - CAWTRGGVQETQYF TGTGCCTGGACCAGGGGCGGGGTCCAAGAGACCCAGTACTTC
16 - TRBJ2-5 TRBV5-1 TRBD2 CASSLLGLAGSETQYF TGCGCCAGCAGCTTGTTAGGACTAGCGGGTTCAGAGACCCAGTACTTC
13 once TRBJ1-2 TRBV5-6 - CASSPQLGRGYTF TGTGCCAGCAGCCCACAGTTGGGGCGTGGCTACACCTTC
13 - TRBJ2-5 TRBV19 - CASSSSGQETQYF TGTGCCAGTAGTAGTAGCGGCCAAGAGACCCAGTACTTC
14 once TRBJ2-6 TRBV19 - CASNMGAGANVLTF TGTGCCAGTAATATGGGGGCGGGGGCCAACGTCCTGACTTTC
14 - TRBJ1-1 TRBV10-3 TRBD1 CAISGQGMNTEAFF TGTGCCATCAGTGGACAGGGAATGAACACTGAAGCTTTCTTT
14 - TRBJ2-1 TRBV10-3 - CAISESPLFDEQFF TGTGCCATCAGTGAGTCTCCACTCTTCGATGAGCAGTTCTTC
14 - TRBJ1-2 TRBV28 - CASSPPGSLYGYTF TGTGCCAGCAGTCCGCCGGGGAGCCTTTATGGCTACACCTTC
16 once TRBJ2-6 TRBV4-3 - CASSSSVQTGANVLTF TGCGCCAGCAGCTCCAGCGTTCAAACTGGGGCCAACGTCCTGACTTTC
16 - TRBJ1-2 TRBV14 - CASSQEGPGFDYGYTF TGTGCCAGCAGCCAGGAGGGGCCAGGGTTTGACTATGGCTACACCTTC
14 - TRBJ1-5 TRBV28 - CASSPTRGNQPQHF TGTGCCAGCAGCCCGACCAGGGGCAATCAGCCCCAGCATTTT
13 - TRBJ2-1 TRBV5-1 - CASSLQVDSEQFF TGCGCCAGCAGCTTGCAAGTTGATAGTGAGCAGTTCTTC
16 - TRBJ2-1 TRBV19 - CASSIGVSRSYNEQFF TGTGCCAGTAGTATAGGAGTTTCTAGGTCCTACAATGAGCAGTTCTTC
14 - TRBJ2-7 TRBV6-1 TRBD2 CASQTRGVGYEQYF TGTGCCAGCCAGACCCGGGGGGTGGGCTACGAGCAGTACTTC
15 - TRBJ1-4 TRBV4-3 TRBD1 CASSQGDRGSEKLFF TGCGCCAGCAGCCAAGGGGACAGGGGATCTGAAAAACTGTTTTTT
15 - TRBJ2-2 TRBV5-4 - CASSSPGARTGELFF TGTGCCAGCAGCTCTCCGGGGGCGAGGACCGGGGAGCTGTTTTTT
19 - TRBJ2-1 TRBV15 TRBD2 CATSRGGTSGRPSYNEQFF TGTGCCACCAGCAGAGGGGGGACTAGCGGGAGACCTTCCTACAATGAGCAGTTCTTC
15 - TRBJ2-5 TRBV30 TRBD2 CAWSSGLADKETQYF TGTGCCTGGAGTAGTGGACTAGCGGACAAAGAGACCCAGTACTTC
16 - TRBJ1-4 TRBV4-2 - CASSLNIQGANEKLFF TGTGCCAGCAGCCTTAACATACAGGGAGCCAATGAAAAACTGTTTTTT
15 - TRBJ1-5 TRBV5-6 - CASSWGPDIAQPQHF TGTGCCAGCAGCTGGGGGCCGGACATTGCTCAGCCCCAGCATTTT
16 - TRBJ1-1 TRBV7-8 - CASCLQRGGCRTEAFF TGTGCCAGCTGCCTCCAAAGGGGGGGGTGTCGTACTGAAGCTTTCTTT
14 few TRBJ1-1 TRBV28 - CASSRTYMNTEAFF TGTGCCAGCAGCCGGACATACATGAACACTGAAGCTTTCTTT
17 - TRBJ2-1 TRBV9 TRBD2 CASSVARLADPYNEQFF TGTGCCAGCAGCGTAGCTCGTCTAGCGGATCCCTACAATGAGCAGTTCTTC
19 - TRBJ2-3 TRBV5-6 TRBD2 CASSRGGTSGGISTDTQYF TGTGCCAGCAGCCGGGGTGGGACTAGCGGGGGGATAAGCACAGATACGCAGTATTTT
13 - TRBJ2-3 TRBV5-8 TRBD1 CASSSTGTGPQYF TGTGCCAGCAGCTCAACGGGGACAGGGCCGCAGTATTTT
16 - TRBJ1-2 TRBV28 - CASSLQGFQGNYGYTF TGTGCCAGCAGTTTACAGGGATTCCAGGGCAACTATGGCTACACCTTC
14 - TRBJ1-5 TRBV29-1 TRBD1 CSVGSGTENQPQHF TGCAGCGTTGGGTCCGGGACAGAGAATCAGCCCCAGCATTTT
16 once TRBJ2-3 TRBV13 TRBD2 CASSLRTSAGTDTQYF TGTGCCAGCAGCCTCCGGACTAGCGCGGGCACAGATACGCAGTATTTT
15 - TRBJ1-4 TRBV27 TRBD1 CASSITGGGSEKLFF TGTGCCAGCAGTATCACAGGGGGCGGCAGTGAAAAACTGTTTTTT
15 - TRBJ1-2 TRBV10-3 - CAISESGRMANGYTF TGTGCCATCAGTGAGTCGGGGCGGATGGCTAATGGCTACACCTTC
16 few TRBJ1-5 TRBV11-2 - CASSQSAGTTEPPQHF TGTGCCAGCAGCCAGTCCGCCGGGACGACGGAGCCGCCCCAGCATTTT